Listed below are T cell receptor beta chains from one sample, sequenced in a study of cytomegalovirus exposure and HLA in healthy donors. Using immunoSEQ multiplex PCR, the repertoire was profiled, and TCRdb retains in-frame clones only, with some absent. The sample carries approximately 110,000 clones, about 68% recorded once. The sample comprised PBMCs. All receptors derive from a man younger than 40 in good health and CMV-seropositive. Each CDR3 is given with its conserved first and last residue. D genes are given only for firm matches. Size is omitted from some rows. Given values are once, few, many or a class for expanded clones.

abundance: .; len: 15; d_gene: .; v_gene: TRBV19; j_gene: TRBJ1-6; CDR3aa: CASRNREGYNSPLHF; CDR3nt: TGTGCCAGTAGAAACAGGGAAGGGTATAATTCACCCCTCCACTTT
abundance: .; len: 12; d_gene: TRBD1; v_gene: TRBV10-3; j_gene: TRBJ2-5; CDR3aa: CAISTGGETQYF; CDR3nt: TGTGCCATCTCGACAGGGGGAGAGACCCAGTACTTC
abundance: .; len: 14; d_gene: .; v_gene: TRBV2; j_gene: TRBJ2-5; CDR3aa: CARTNDVRGETQYF; CDR3nt: TGTGCCAGAACGAATGATGTAAGAGGCGAGACCCAGTACTTC
abundance: .; len: 13; d_gene: .; v_gene: TRBV6-6; j_gene: TRBJ2-7; CDR3aa: CASSDWGLYEQYF; CDR3nt: TGTGCCAGCAGTGATTGGGGACTCTACGAGCAGTACTTC
abundance: .; len: 16; d_gene: .; v_gene: TRBV15; j_gene: TRBJ2-3; CDR3aa: CATSRVPGLGTDTQYF; CDR3nt: TGTGCCACCAGCAGAGTACCGGGGTTGGGAACAGATACGCAGTATTTT
abundance: .; len: 19; d_gene: TRBD1; v_gene: TRBV5-4; j_gene: TRBJ1-1; CDR3aa: CASSLSLIPQGGRNTEAFF; CDR3nt: TGTGCCAGCAGCTTGTCATTAATCCCCCAGGGGGGAAGGAACACTGAAGCTTTCTTT
abundance: .; len: 12; d_gene: .; v_gene: TRBV18; j_gene: TRBJ1-2; CDR3aa: CASSDGSYGYTF; CDR3nt: TGTGCCAGCTCAGATGGGAGCTATGGCTACACCTTC
abundance: .; len: 15; d_gene: TRBD2; v_gene: TRBV27; j_gene: TRBJ2-3; CDR3aa: CASSYLRERGDTQYF; CDR3nt: TGTGCCAGCAGTTACCTACGGGAGCGGGGAGATACGCAGTATTTT
abundance: .; len: 15; d_gene: TRBD1; v_gene: TRBV2; j_gene: TRBJ2-6; CDR3aa: CASRKDRDGANVLTF; CDR3nt: TGTGCCAGCAGGAAAGACAGGGATGGGGCCAACGTCCTGACTTTC
abundance: .; len: 15; d_gene: .; v_gene: TRBV30; j_gene: TRBJ1-6; CDR3aa: CATTGIGTYNSPLHF; CDR3nt: TGTGCCACCACAGGGATAGGTACATATAATTCACCCCTCCACTTT
abundance: .; len: 14; d_gene: .; v_gene: TRBV7-8; j_gene: TRBJ1-1; CDR3aa: CASSWSSRVTEAFF; CDR3nt: TGTGCCAGCAGCTGGTCCTCCAGGGTTACTGAAGCTTTCTTT
abundance: .; len: 14; d_gene: .; v_gene: TRBV7-8; j_gene: TRBJ1-5; CDR3aa: CASSFFRSNQPQHF; CDR3nt: TGTGCCAGCAGCTTCTTCCGTAGCAATCAGCCCCAGCATTTT
abundance: .; len: 12; d_gene: .; v_gene: TRBV7-9; j_gene: TRBJ1-4; CDR3aa: CASSNDREKLFF; CDR3nt: TGTGCCAGCAGCAACGACAGGGAAAAACTGTTTTTT
abundance: .; len: 15; d_gene: .; v_gene: TRBV6-5; j_gene: TRBJ1-1; CDR3aa: CASSYGAWGDTEAFF; CDR3nt: TGTGCCAGCAGTTACGGGGCGTGGGGGGACACTGAAGCTTTCTTT
abundance: .; len: 17; d_gene: TRBD1; v_gene: TRBV27; j_gene: TRBJ1-2; CDR3aa: CASRMTGTVTKGYGYTF; CDR3nt: TGTGCCAGCAGAATGACCGGGACAGTCACGAAAGGCTATGGCTACACCTTC
abundance: .; len: 18; d_gene: TRBD2; v_gene: TRBV18; j_gene: TRBJ2-3; CDR3aa: CASSPDPLTSGGAHTQYF; CDR3nt: TGTGCCAGCTCCCCCGACCCTCTGACTAGCGGGGGGGCTCATACGCAGTATTTT
abundance: few; len: 13; d_gene: TRBD1; v_gene: TRBV5-1; j_gene: TRBJ1-1; CDR3aa: CASSLTGGTEAFF; CDR3nt: TGCGCCAGCAGCTTGACAGGGGGCACTGAAGCTTTCTTT
abundance: .; len: 17; d_gene: TRBD1; v_gene: TRBV2; j_gene: TRBJ2-1; CDR3aa: CASLKRPGQAPSGGPLF; CDR3nt: TGTGCCAGCTTAAAGAGACCGGGACAGGCCCCTTCAGGGGGGCCGCTCTTC
abundance: .; len: 13; d_gene: .; v_gene: TRBV18; j_gene: TRBJ2-7; CDR3aa: CASSPPGVYEQYF; CDR3nt: TGTGCCAGCTCACCGCCAGGGGTGTACGAGCAGTACTTC
abundance: .; len: 13; d_gene: .; v_gene: TRBV7-9; j_gene: TRBJ2-7; CDR3aa: CASSLDAPYEQYF; CDR3nt: TGTGCCAGCAGCTTAGACGCACCCTACGAGCAGTACTTC
abundance: .; len: 17; d_gene: TRBD1; v_gene: TRBV18; j_gene: TRBJ2-1; CDR3aa: CASSPPQGQGNINEQFF; CDR3nt: TGTGCCAGCTCACCACCTCAGGGACAGGGGAACATCAATGAGCAGTTCTTC
abundance: .; len: 13; d_gene: TRBD1; v_gene: TRBV6-1; j_gene: TRBJ1-2; CDR3aa: CASRETGDYGYTF; CDR3nt: TGTGCCAGCAGGGAAACAGGGGACTATGGCTACACCTTC